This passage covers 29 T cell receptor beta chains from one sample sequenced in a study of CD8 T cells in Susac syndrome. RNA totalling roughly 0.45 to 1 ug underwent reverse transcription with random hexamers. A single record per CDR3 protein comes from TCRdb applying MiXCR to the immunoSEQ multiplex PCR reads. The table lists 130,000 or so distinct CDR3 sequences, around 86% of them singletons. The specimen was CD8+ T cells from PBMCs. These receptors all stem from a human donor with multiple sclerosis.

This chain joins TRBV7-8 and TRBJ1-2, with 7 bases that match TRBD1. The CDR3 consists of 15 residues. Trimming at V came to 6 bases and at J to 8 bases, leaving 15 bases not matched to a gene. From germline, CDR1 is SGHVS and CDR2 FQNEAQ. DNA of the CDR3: TGTGCCAGCAGTAAAAGCGAGACAGGGTATTCCGGCTACACCTTC. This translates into CASSKSETGYSGYTF.

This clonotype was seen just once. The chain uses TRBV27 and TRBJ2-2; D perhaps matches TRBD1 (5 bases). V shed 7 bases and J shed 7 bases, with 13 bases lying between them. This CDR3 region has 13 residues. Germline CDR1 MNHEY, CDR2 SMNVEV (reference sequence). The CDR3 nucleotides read TGTGCCAGCAAATCCGCAGGGCTCGGGGAGCTGTTTTTT. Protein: CASKSAGLGELFF.

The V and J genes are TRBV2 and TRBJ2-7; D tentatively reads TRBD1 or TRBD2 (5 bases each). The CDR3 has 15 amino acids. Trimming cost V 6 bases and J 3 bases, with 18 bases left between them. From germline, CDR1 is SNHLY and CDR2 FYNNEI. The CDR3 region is CASRETTGTSYEQYF. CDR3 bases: TGTGCCAGCAGAGAGACTACCGGGACCAGCTACGAGCAGTACTTC.

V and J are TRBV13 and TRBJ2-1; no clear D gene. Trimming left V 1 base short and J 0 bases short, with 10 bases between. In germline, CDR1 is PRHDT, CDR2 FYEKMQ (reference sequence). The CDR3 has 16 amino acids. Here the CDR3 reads CASSLVWGSSYNEQFF. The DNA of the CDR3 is TGTGCCAGCAGCTTAGTTTGGGGAAGCTCCTACAATGAGCAGTTCTTC.

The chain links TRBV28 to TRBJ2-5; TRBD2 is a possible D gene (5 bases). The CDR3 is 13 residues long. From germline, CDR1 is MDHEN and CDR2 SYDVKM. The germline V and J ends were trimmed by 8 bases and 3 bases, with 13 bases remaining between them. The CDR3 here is CASSSPGEETQYF. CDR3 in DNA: TGTGCCAGCTCCTCTCCCGGGGAAGAGACCCAGTACTTC.

This chain's CDR3 is CASSQEQGDSLSYEQYF. The DNA of the CDR3 is TGCGCCAGCAGCCAAGAACAGGGGGATTCCCTCTCCTACGAGCAGTACTTC. This sequence joins TRBV4-1 and TRBJ2-7; 8 bases are a match to TRBD1. The CDR3 is 17 amino acids. J gave up 0 bases and V 0 bases, and 7 bases lay outside the gene matches. Germline CDR1 MGHRA, CDR2 YSYEKL.

The CDR3 is CASSQEFGSGSGVIEQYF. Here the CDR3 DNA reads TGTGCCAGCAGCCAAGAGTTTGGTAGTGGTAGCGGGGTTATCGAGCAGTACTTC. This chain links TRBV3-1 with TRBJ2-7; 8 bases are shared with TRBD2. This CDR3 region has 18 residues. J gave up 6 bases and V 0 bases, and 16 bases lay outside the gene matches. Germline CDR1 and CDR2: LGHDT and YNNKEL (reference sequence).

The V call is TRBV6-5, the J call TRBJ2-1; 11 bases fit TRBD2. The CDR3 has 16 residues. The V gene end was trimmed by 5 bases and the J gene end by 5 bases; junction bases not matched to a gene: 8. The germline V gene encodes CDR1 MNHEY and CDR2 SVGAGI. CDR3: CASSVLTSGAHNEQFF. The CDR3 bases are TGTGCCAGCAGTGTACTGACTAGCGGGGCCCACAATGAGCAGTTCTTC.

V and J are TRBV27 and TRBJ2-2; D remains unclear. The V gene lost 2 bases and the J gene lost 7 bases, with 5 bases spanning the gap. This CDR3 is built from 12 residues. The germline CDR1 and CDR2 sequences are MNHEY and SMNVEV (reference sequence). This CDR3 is CASSLTGGELFF. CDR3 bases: TGTGCCAGCAGTTTAACGGGCGGGGAGCTGTTTTTT.

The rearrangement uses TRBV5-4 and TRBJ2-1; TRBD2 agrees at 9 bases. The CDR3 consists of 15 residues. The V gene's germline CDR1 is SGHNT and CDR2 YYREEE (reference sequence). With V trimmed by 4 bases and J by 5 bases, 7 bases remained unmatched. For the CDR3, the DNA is TGTGCCAGCAGCCCCGTGGCGGGGGGGAACAATGAGCAGTTCTTC. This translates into CASSPVAGGNNEQFF.

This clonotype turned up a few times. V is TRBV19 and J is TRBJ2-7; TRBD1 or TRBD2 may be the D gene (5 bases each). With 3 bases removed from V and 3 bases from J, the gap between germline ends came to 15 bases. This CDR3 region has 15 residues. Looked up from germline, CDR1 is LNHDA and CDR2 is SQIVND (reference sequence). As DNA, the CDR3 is TGTGCCAGTAGTATCGGGACCGGGCGGGTCTACGAGCAGTACGTC. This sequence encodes CASSIGTGRVYEQYV.

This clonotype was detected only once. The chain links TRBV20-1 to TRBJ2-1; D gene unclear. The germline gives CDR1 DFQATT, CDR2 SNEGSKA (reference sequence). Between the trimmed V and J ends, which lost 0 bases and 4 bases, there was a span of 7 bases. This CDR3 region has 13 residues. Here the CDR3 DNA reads TGCAGTGCTAGAGATCGACCATACAATGAGCAGTTCTTC. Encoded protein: CSARDRPYNEQFF.

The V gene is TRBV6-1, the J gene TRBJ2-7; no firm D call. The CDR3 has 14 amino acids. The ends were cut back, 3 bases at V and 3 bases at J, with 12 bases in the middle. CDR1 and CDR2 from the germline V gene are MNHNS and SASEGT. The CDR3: CASSDFGGNYEQYV. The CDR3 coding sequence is TGTGCCAGCAGTGATTTTGGCGGCAACTACGAGCAGTACGTC.

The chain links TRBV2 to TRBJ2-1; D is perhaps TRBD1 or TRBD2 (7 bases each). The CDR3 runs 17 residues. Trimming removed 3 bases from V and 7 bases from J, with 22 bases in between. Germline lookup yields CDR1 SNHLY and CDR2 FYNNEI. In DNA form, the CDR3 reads TGTGCCAGCAGTGACTGGGGAGGGGGCACCGACGGGAATGAGCAGTTCTTC. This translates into CASSDWGGGTDGNEQFF.

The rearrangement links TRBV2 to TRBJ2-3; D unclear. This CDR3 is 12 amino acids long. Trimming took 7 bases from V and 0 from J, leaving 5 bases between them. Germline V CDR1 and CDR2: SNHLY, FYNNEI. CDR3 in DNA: TGTGCCAGCAAGGCCAGCACAGATACGCAGTATTTT. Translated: CASKASTDTQYF.

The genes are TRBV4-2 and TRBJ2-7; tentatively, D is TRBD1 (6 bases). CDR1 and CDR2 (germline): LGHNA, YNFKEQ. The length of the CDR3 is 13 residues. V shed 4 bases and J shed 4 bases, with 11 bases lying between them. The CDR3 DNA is TGTGCCAGCAGCCCCCGTGACAGGTACGAGCAGTACTTC. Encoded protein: CASSPRDRYEQYF.

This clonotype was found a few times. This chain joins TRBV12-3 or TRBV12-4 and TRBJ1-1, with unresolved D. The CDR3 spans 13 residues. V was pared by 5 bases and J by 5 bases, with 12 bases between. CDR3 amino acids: CASSLGLGTEAFF. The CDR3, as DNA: TGTGCCAGCAGTCTGGGGTTGGGGACTGAAGCTTTCTTT.

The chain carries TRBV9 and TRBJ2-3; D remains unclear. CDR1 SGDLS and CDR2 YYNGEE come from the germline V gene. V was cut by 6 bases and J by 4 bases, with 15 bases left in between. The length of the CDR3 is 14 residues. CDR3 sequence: CASNTPNTPDTQYF. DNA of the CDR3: TGTGCCAGCAACACGCCTAATACCCCAGATACGCAGTATTTT.

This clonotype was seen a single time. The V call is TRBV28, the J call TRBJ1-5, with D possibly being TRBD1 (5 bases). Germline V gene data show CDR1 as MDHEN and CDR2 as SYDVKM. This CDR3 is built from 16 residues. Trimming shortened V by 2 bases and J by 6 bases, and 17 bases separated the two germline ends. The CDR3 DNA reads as TGTGCCAGCAGTTTAACTTCAGGGCAGAGGGGTCAGCCCCAGCATTTT. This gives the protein CASSLTSGQRGQPQHF.

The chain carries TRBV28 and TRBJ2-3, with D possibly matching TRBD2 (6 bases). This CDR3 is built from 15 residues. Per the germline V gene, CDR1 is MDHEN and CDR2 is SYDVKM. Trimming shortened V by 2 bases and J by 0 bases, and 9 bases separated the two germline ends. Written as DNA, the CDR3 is TGTGCCAGCAGTTTAGCGGGGCGGAGCACAGATACGCAGTATTTT. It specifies CASSLAGRSTDTQYF.

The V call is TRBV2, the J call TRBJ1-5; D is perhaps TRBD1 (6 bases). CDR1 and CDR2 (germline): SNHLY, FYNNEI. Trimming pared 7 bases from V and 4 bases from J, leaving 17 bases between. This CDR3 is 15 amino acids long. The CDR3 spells CASTMWTESNQPQHF. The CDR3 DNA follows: TGTGCCAGCACGATGTGGACAGAGTCTAATCAGCCCCAGCATTTT.

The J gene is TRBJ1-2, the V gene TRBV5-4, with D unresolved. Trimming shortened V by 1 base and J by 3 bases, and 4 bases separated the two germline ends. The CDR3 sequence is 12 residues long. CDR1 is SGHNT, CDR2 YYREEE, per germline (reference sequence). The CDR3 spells CASSLSYYGYTF. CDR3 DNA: TGTGCCAGCAGCTTGTCGTACTATGGCTACACCTTC.

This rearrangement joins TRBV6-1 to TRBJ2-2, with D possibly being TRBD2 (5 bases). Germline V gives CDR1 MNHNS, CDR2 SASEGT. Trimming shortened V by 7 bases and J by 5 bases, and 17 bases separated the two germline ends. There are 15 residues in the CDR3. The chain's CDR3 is CASTPYFGGTGELFF. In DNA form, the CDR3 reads TGTGCCAGCACCCCGTACTTTGGCGGGACCGGGGAGCTGTTTTTT.

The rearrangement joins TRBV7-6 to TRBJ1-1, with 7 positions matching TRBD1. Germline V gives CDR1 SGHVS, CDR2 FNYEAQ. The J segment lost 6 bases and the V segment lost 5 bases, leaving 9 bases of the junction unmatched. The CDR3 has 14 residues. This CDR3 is CASSPRQGEAEAFF. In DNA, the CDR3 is TGTGCCAGCAGCCCGCGACAGGGAGAGGCTGAAGCTTTCTTT.

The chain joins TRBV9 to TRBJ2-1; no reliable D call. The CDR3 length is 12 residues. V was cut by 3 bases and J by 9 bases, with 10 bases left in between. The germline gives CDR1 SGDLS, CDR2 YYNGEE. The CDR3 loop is CASSDQRFEQFF. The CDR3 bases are TGTGCCAGCAGCGACCAGCGATTTGAGCAGTTCTTC.

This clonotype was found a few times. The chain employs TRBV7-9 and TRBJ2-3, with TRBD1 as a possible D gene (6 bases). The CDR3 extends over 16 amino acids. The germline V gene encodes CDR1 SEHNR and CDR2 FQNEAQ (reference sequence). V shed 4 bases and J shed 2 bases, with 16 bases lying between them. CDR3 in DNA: TGTGCCAGCAGCTCGTTTCAGGGGTTCCACACAGATACGCAGTATTTT. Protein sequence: CASSSFQGFHTDTQYF.

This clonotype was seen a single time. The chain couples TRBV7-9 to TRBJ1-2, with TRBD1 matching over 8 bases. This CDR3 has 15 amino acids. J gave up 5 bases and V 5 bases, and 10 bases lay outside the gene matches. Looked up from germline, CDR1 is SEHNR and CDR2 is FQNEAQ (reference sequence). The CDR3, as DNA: TGTGCCAGCAGCATGACAGGGGTTTGGATATATGGCTACACCTTC. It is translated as CASSMTGVWIYGYTF. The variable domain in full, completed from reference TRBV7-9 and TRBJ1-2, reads DTGVSQNPRHKITKRGQNVTFRCDPISEHNRLYWYRQTLGQGPEFLTYFQNEAQLEKSRLLSDRFSAERPKGSFSTLEIQRTEQGDSAMYLCASSMTGVWIYGYTFGSGTRLTVV.

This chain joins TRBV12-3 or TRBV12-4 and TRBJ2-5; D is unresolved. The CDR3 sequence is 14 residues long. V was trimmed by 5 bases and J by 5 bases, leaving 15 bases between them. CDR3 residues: CASSILQPGETQYF. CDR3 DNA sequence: TGTGCCAGCAGTATTCTCCAACCCGGGGAGACCCAGTACTTC.

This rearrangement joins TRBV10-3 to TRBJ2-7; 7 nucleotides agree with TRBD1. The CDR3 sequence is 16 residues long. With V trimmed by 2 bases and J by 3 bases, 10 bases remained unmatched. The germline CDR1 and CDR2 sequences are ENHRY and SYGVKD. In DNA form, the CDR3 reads TGTGCCATCAGTGAGCGCCTTACAGGGGTCTACTACGAGCAGTACGTC. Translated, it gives CAISERLTGVYYEQYV.